The 19 T cell receptor beta chains given below trace back to one sample, sequenced in a study of T cells in Graves' hyperthyroidism and ophthalmopathy. RNA transcripts were the template for amplifying TCR beta CDR3 regions. HTBI primers drove first-round RT-PCR of the TCR CDR3. TCRdb ran MiXCR on the multiplex PCR reads and lists one entry per CDR3 protein. The sample lists about 330,000 distinct CDR3 sequences; roughly an eighth were seen once. Sequencing used blood. Receptors originate from a woman aged 40 to 49 with Graves' ophthalmopathy.

This clonotype appeared a few times. The chain has TRBV11-2 and TRBJ2-2; TRBD1 agrees at 8 bases. CDR1 is SGHAT and CDR2 is FQNNGV in the germline V gene. The CDR3 spans 17 residues. With V trimmed by 0 bases and J by 4 bases, 7 bases remained unmatched. The CDR3 DNA reads as TGTGCCAGCAGCTTAGATCCGACAGGGGCGGCCACCGGGGAGCTGTTTTTT. This encodes CASSLDPTGAATGELFF.

This clonotype was recorded at least ten times. The chain couples TRBV12-3 or TRBV12-4 to TRBJ2-7; 8 bases are shared with TRBD1. CDR3 length: 15 residues. Trimming at V came to 6 bases and at J to 3 bases, leaving 10 bases not matched to a gene. The DNA of the CDR3 is TGTGCCAGCAGCCCTGGGACAGGAGGAAACTACGAGCAGTACTTC. The encoded protein is CASSPGTGGNYEQYF.

This clonotype was seen at least ten times. This rearrangement joins TRBV20-1 to TRBJ2-7; 9 bases agree with TRBD2. The CDR3 loop spans 14 amino acids. V was clipped by 5 bases and J by 1 base; unmatched bases: 6. Germline CDR1 reads DFQATT; CDR2 reads SNEGSKA (reference sequence). CDR3 DNA sequence: TGCAGTGCTGCCCCCAGCGGGGGGTCCTACGAGCAGTACTTC. Translation gives CSAAPSGGSYEQYF.

This clonotype was counted many times. The rearrangement joins TRBV7-9 to TRBJ2-7, with D unresolved. The CDR3 loop spans 15 amino acids. Germline CDR1 is SEHNR and CDR2 is FQNEAQ (reference sequence). Trimming removed 3 bases from V and 0 bases from J, with 12 bases in between. DNA for the CDR3: TGTGCCAGCAGCTTTGGCCGCAACTACTCCTACGAGCAGTACTTC. Translation: CASSFGRNYSYEQYF.

The chain recombines TRBV29-1 with TRBJ2-1; D is unresolved. Germline CDR1 SQVTM, CDR2 ANQGSEA. V was pared by 3 bases and J by 16 bases, with 13 bases between. CDR3 length: 10 residues. The CDR3 spells CSVDGPPVFF. The CDR3, as DNA: TGCAGCGTTGATGGGCCCCCAGTCTTCTTC.

This clonotype was detected ten times or more. This rearrangement joins TRBV9 to TRBJ2-1, with D perhaps matching TRBD2 (6 bases). CDR1 is SGDLS, CDR2 YYNGEE, per germline. V was trimmed by 0 bases and J by 8 bases, leaving 12 bases between them. The CDR3 is 14 amino acids. Here the CDR3 DNA reads TGTGCCAGCAGCGTAGCTGGGGGGTCCGATGAGCAGTTCTTC. Translated: CASSVAGGSDEQFF.

This clonotype was found many times. This rearrangement joins TRBV6-2 or TRBV6-3 to TRBJ2-7, with no clear D. The ends were cut back, 1 base at V and 4 bases at J, with 5 bases in the middle. There are 12 residues in the CDR3. Germline V CDR1 and CDR2: MNHEY, SVGEGT. The CDR3 loop is CASSYWGYEQYF. The CDR3 DNA is TGTGCCAGCAGTTACTGGGGTTACGAGCAGTACTTC.

The table lists this clonotype with many counts. J is TRBJ1-2 and V is TRBV6-1, with D tentatively TRBD1 (6 bases). V shed 0 bases and J shed 1 base, with 18 bases lying between them. Per the germline V gene, CDR1 is MNHNS and CDR2 is SASEGT. CDR3 size: 18 residues. The CDR3 reads CASSEALTPWGLNYGYTF. CDR3 nucleotides: TGTGCCAGCAGTGAAGCGCTGACTCCCTGGGGGCTTAACTATGGCTACACCTTC.

The chain carries TRBV20-1 and TRBJ1-3; D uncertain. Germline CDR1 is DFQATT and CDR2 is SNEGSKA (reference sequence). Trimming pared 4 bases from V and 0 bases from J, leaving 7 bases between. The CDR3 loop spans 13 amino acids. The CDR3 DNA reads TGCAGTGCTAAGTATAGCTCTGGAAACACCATATATTTT. Translating gives CSAKYSSGNTIYF.

This clonotype was detected many times. This sequence joins TRBV29-1 and TRBJ2-3, with TRBD1 matching 9 bases. The CDR3 contains 13 residues. Unmatched junction bases numbered 7, after V lost 6 bases and J lost 6 bases. Germline loops: CDR1 SQVTM, CDR2 ANQGSEA. The CDR3 sequence: CSVPDRGTDTQYF. CDR3 DNA sequence: TGCAGCGTACCTGACAGGGGGACGGATACGCAGTATTTT.

This clonotype showed up many times. The rearrangement joins TRBV10-3 to TRBJ2-7; TRBD2 matches at 8 bases. Looked up from germline, CDR1 is ENHRY and CDR2 is SYGVKD. J was trimmed by 2 bases and V by 10 bases; bases with no gene match: 13. The CDR3 consists of 15 residues. CDR3 sequence (DNA): TGTGCCACCCACCGGGGGGTAGCGGGGACCTACGAGCAGTACTTC. Translating gives CATHRGVAGTYEQYF.

A word on this clonotype: At one of its ends the junction is not consistent with the germline gene, which may arise from a read error. The chain recombines TRBV12-3 or TRBV12-4 with TRBJ2-5; the match to TRBD1 covers 7 bases. The CDR3 sequence is 16 residues long. The CDR3 sequence: CAGSSLSTGNQETQYF. For the CDR3, the DNA is TGTGCCGGCAGTTCACTCTCGACAGGGAACCAAGAGACCCAGTACTTC.

This clonotype was found many times. The chain uses TRBV20-1 and TRBJ2-1; the D gene could be TRBD1 or TRBD2 (6 bases each). Looked up from germline, CDR1 is DFQATT and CDR2 is SNEGSKA (reference sequence). Trimming shortened V by 0 bases and J by 2 bases, and 8 bases separated the two germline ends. This CDR3 has 14 amino acids. In nucleotides, the CDR3 is TGCAGTGCTAGAGAAGGGGGGCCCTACAATGAGCAGTTCTTC. This gives the protein CSAREGGPYNEQFF.

This clonotype was observed a few times. The genes are TRBV14 and TRBJ2-1; D is possibly TRBD2 (6 bases). The CDR3 runs to 14 residues. The germline V gene encodes CDR1 SGHDN and CDR2 FVKESK. The V and J ends lost 3 bases and 8 bases respectively, with 14 bases between them. The CDR3 loop reads CASSHRLVIDEQFF. The DNA for the CDR3 is TGTGCCAGCAGCCACAGACTAGTGATCGATGAGCAGTTCTTC.

The table lists this clonotype with many counts. The chain is built from TRBV2 and TRBJ1-6; TRBD1 matches 7 bases. After removal of 8 bases from V and 7 bases from J, the junction contained 11 bases not matched to a gene. This CDR3 is 15 amino acids long. Germline-derived CDR1 and CDR2 are SNHLY and FYNNEI. The chain's CDR3 is CASGAGDRINSPLHF. The CDR3 bases are TGTGCCAGCGGCGCGGGGGACAGAATCAATTCACCCCTCCACTTT.

This clonotype showed up many times. The gene calls are TRBV2 and TRBJ1-5, with TRBD1 matching over 8 bases. After removal of 5 bases from V and 3 bases from J, the junction contained 9 bases not matched to a gene. Germline lookup yields CDR1 SNHLY and CDR2 FYNNEI. The CDR3 length is 16 residues. The CDR3 spells CASSKDRVGDNQPQHF. The CDR3 DNA sequence: TGTGCCAGCAGTAAGGACAGGGTAGGGGACAATCAGCCCCAGCATTTT. Drawing the rest from reference TRBV2 and TRBJ1-5, the complete variable domain is EPEVTQTPSHQVTQMGQEVILRCVPISNHLYFYWYRQILGQKVEFLVSFYNNEISEKSEIFDDQFSVERPDGSNFTLKIRSTKLEDSAMYFCASSKDRVGDNQPQHFGDGTRLSIL.

This clonotype has just a few counts. The J gene is TRBJ1-2, the V gene TRBV20-1; TRBD1 aligns across 8 bases. Losses at the gene ends were 0 bases for V and 8 bases for J; bases not matched to a gene: 11. The germline CDR1 and CDR2 sequences are DFQATT and SNEGSKA (reference sequence). The CDR3 covers 15 residues. The chain's CDR3 is CSARDPGRGLLGYTF. For the CDR3, the DNA is TGCAGTGCTAGAGACCCAGGCAGGGGGCTATTGGGCTACACCTTC.

In this sample, this clonotype turned up many times. The rearrangement uses TRBV7-8 and TRBJ1-2; 7 positions agree with TRBD1. The CDR3 extends over 14 amino acids. Germline V lookup: CDR1 SGHVS, CDR2 FQNEAQ. The junction had 5 bases not matched to a gene; V was cut back by 5 bases and J by 2 bases. The CDR3 sequence: CASSGEDRNYGYTF. The CDR3, as DNA: TGTGCCAGCAGCGGGGAGGACAGGAACTATGGCTACACCTTC.

This clonotype came up a few times. CDR3: CASSQAGAVEKLFF. In DNA form, the CDR3 reads TGTGCCAGCAGCCAAGCAGGGGCGGTCGAAAAACTGTTTTTT. The rearrangement links TRBV3-1 to TRBJ1-4, with D perhaps TRBD1 (6 bases). The V end lost 1 base, the J end lost 8 bases, and 11 bases lay between the germline ends. Germline V gene lookup returns CDR1 LGHDT and CDR2 YNNKEL (reference sequence). This CDR3 has 14 amino acids.